This T cell receptor (beta chain) was retrieved from a study of regulatory T cells in long-lasting Graves disease (dated by TCRdb to 2020 to 2022). Regarding the study in general: In the newly diagnosed Graves' disease group, patients had been taking antithyroid drugs for less than 3 months. This study used TCR sequencing and RNA sequencing of peripheral blood to compare persistent Graves' disease patients against newly diagnosed Graves' disease patients. The study took place in China and was registered as a clinical trial. A total of roughly 35 samples were covered by TCR sequencing, comprising roughly 13 persistent and around 20 newly diagnosed Graves' disease patients.

The germline V and J ends show losses of 7 bases and 9 bases respectively, and no gene match explains 5 bases of the junction. The germline V gene sets CDR1 to LGHNA and CDR2 to YNFKEQ. The CDR3, from cysteine to phenylalanine, totals 13 residues. Just CDR3 DNA is preserved here, 39 bases in frame from base 1. Library creation used multiplex PCR. The run used an Illumina HiSeq 4000. iRepertoire HTBI primers and Arm-PCR amplification of CDR3 regions were used to construct TCR beta libraries. Before sequencing, the PCR products went through gel purification. In the authors' own workflow: Gene usage analysis of CDR3 amino acid clonotypes used the roughly 60 TRBV and some 15 TRBJ segments found across samples. COPE and FqMerger were used to merge filtered high-quality paired reads into contigs. BLAST was used to align contigs to IMGT TRBV, TRBD and TRBJ reference genes, with CDR3 defined following IMGT. Any clonotype with a frequency above 0.1% was classified as a highly expanded clone. Shannon entropy served as the measure of repertoire diversity, while the Gini coefficient captured V-J evenness. A clonotype was considered public if more than one individual shared it. TCRdb cleaned the public reads at Q25 with fastp, built clones with MiXCR and kept in-frame beta chains. CDR3 protein duplicates are merged, each entry listing the most common genes and DNA. These V and J calls rely on TCRdb rather than the paper's analysis. This sample comprises 500,000 or so distinct CDR3 sequences, around 15% of them detected only once. Around a sixth of the sample belongs to the ten largest clones.

The time point label corresponds to: newly diagnosed GD, antithyroid drugs for less than 3 months. For both TCR sequencing and RNA sequencing, RNA was extracted from PBMCs in TRIzol. The diagnosis of Graves' disease followed American Thyroid Association guidelines. Patients were recruited from an endocrinology department in Xi'an, China. Each patient gave approximately 8.8 milliliters of peripheral blood, collected in an EDTA anticoagulant tube. Ficoll Paque Plus density gradient separation was used to isolate PBMCs, and no additional T cell sorting was done. An Agilent 2100 Bioanalyzer and agarose gel were used to check RNA quality, while a NanoDrop 2000 measured RNA concentration. Study-level results and caveats: Persistent Graves' disease patients showed lower TCR Shannon entropy and fewer highly expanded clones than newly diagnosed patients, suggesting clonal expansion. The small sample size was acknowledged by the authors as a limitation that may reduce accuracy. Preferential use of TRBV28, TRBJ1-2 and TRBJ2-5 was observed in persistent disease, whereas TRBV20-1 and TRBJ2-1 were favored in newly diagnosed disease. Because the primary lesion, thyroid tissue, could not be accessed, the study looked at peripheral blood alone. Sequencing and analysis were restricted to the TCR beta chain. Persistent patients shared more public clonotypes among themselves (around 2,500) than newly diagnosed patients did (about 1,000).

In regard to this clonotype: Its antigen is not yet known. Per-base quality was not reported, and no clone a single base away is much larger than it.

These same data were also listed under a study on T cells in Graves' hyperthyroidism and ophthalmopathy. As the second publication notes: Stable Graves' hyperthyroidism was defined as the absence of progression to ophthalmopathy over 18 months of follow-up. Hyperthyroidism patients were newly diagnosed, had a disease duration of under 2 months, and were aged 18 to 65 years. Any patient with an uncontrolled infection, another autoimmune disease, pregnancy or lactation was excluded. Diagnoses relied on clinical symptoms, serum thyroxine and TRAb, thyroid ultrasound and orbital computed tomography. The first round of RT-PCR for the TCR CDR3 was performed with the HTBI primer set and the Qiagen OneStep RT-PCR kit. Most expanded thyroid clonotypes (frequency above 0.001) were also detected in blood, a finding suggesting that blood repertoires may reflect thyroid immune responses. In cross-validation, a model built on a 13 V-J signature told ophthalmopathy apart from stable hyperthyroidism with 87.88% sensitivity and approximately 81% specificity, and in testing the same model reached 80%/75%. In validation, the model predicted progression to ophthalmopathy with about 71% sensitivity and 72% to 85% specificity, a median of about six months before onset. TCR V-J signatures able to tell the groups apart were searched for in a discovery cohort of 95 or so patients, of whom roughly 42 had Graves' ophthalmopathy and 55 to 65 had stable Graves' hyperthyroidism. Prospective prediction of ophthalmopathy was tested in an independent validation cohort of 18 hyperthyroidism patients and 15 to 17 patients who later progressed to ophthalmopathy. For training and testing, the 80 to 100 patients in the discovery cohort were randomly divided in a 7:3 ratio. Thyroid tissue and blood T-cell repertoires from six Graves' hyperthyroidism patients were also compared in the study. After sampling, hyperthyroidism patients received methimazole starting at 30 mg daily, and ophthalmopathy patients received high-dose intravenous methylprednisolone. The libraries were constructed in a second round of multiplex PCR and then size-selected and purified. Libraries were sequenced paired-end with 100 bp reads on an Illumina HiSeq2000. Raw data were processed with SOAPnuke, discarding reads with adapters, uncalled bases, mean Phred below 15, or no exact constant-primer or identifier match. High-quality paired reads were merged using COPE v1.2.5, and each unique nucleotide sequence was defined as a clonotype. MiTCR v1.1 was used to align the clonotypes against IMGT TRBV, TRBD and TRBJ reference segments. Only V-J combinations with frequency above 0.0001, covering about 99% of repertoires, were analysed. A TCS score was defined as the ratio between F50 (clonal expansion) and ExV (chaos), using BLOSUM62-based TCRdist between CDR3 peptides within each V-J. Welch's t-statistics and random forest reduced several hundred V-J features to roughly 13, which were used in a naive Bayes classifier (R e1071). Sample size was not statistically predetermined, and investigators were not blinded to group allocation. TCR Vbeta CDR3 sequencing of 120 to 150 peripheral blood samples (43 ophthalmopathy, roughly 74 hyperthyroidism and about 17 progressor patients) is reported in the paper.

The source is a woman aged 45-59 years with Graves disease. Donor details come from another sample of the same person, matched by shared clones. The rearrangement joined TRBV4-2 to TRBJ1-6; the central 8 bases match TRBD1. The specimen comprised peripheral blood mononuclear cells (PBMCs), sampled at new diagnosis, from a patient treated with antithyroid drugs. The CDR3 region: CASNGQGASPLHF. The nucleotides read TGTGCCAGCAATGGACAGGGTGCTTCACCCCTCCACTTT.